What follows are 2 T cell receptor beta chains derived from one specimen sequenced in a study of cytomegalovirus exposure and HLA in healthy donors (dated by TCRdb to the late 2010s). Receptor amplification or capture employed the immunoSEQ multiplex PCR assay. The multiplex PCR relied on a mix of 60 forward primers for TCR Vbeta segments and 13 reverse primers for TCR Jbeta segments. TCRdb stores this immuneACCESS table with in-frame sequences only. Part of the clones is absent; in the studies checked, under half of the shortfall reflects unresolved V genes, and no reason is known for the rest. The table for this sample lists roughly 140,000 clones; roughly a tenth of them were counted only once. In total, the top ten clones hold less than 2% of the sample. Sequencing was done on a sample of PBMCs. The source is a male donor in good health and CMV-seronegative.

The chain links TRBV27 to TRBJ1-6; the D gene is possibly TRBD1 (5 bases). V lost 0 bases and J lost 8, with 14 bases in between. In germline, CDR1 is MNHEY, CDR2 SMNVEV (reference sequence). The CDR3 contains 16 residues. The CDR3 loop is CASSLSRVLRDSPLHF. Here the CDR3 DNA reads TGTGCCAGCAGTTTATCAAGGGTCCTCAGGGATTCACCCCTCCACTTT.

The chain combines TRBV9 with TRBJ2-3; TRBD1 matches 8 bases. The germline gives CDR1 SGDLS, CDR2 YYNGEE. V trimming: 1 base; J trimming: 5 bases; junction bases outside the gene matches: 3. The CDR3 has 14 amino acids. The CDR3 nucleotides read TGTGCCAGCAGCGTATTGGGGACAGGAGATACGCAGTATTTT. Residues: CASSVLGTGDTQYF.